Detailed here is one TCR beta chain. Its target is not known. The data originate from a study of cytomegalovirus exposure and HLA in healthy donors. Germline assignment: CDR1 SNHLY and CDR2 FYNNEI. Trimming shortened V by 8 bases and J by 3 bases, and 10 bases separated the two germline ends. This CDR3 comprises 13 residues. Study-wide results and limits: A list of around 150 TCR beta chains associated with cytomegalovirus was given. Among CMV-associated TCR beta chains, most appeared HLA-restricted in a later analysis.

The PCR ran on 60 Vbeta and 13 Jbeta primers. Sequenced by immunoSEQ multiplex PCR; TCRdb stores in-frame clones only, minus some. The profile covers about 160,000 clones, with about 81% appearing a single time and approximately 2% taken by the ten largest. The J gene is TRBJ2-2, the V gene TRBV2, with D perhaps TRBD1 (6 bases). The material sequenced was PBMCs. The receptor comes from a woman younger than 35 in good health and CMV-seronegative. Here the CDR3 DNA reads TGTGCCAGCCGGACAGCCTACACCGGGGAGCTGTTTTTT. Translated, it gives CASRTAYTGELFF.